This passage covers 12 T cell receptor beta chains from one sample sequenced in a study of beta chain features in type 1 diabetes. Expressed TCRB transcripts were sequenced because the isolated RNA had all been reverse transcribed beforehand. This table comes from immunoSEQ multiplex PCR, and its TCRdb copy is limited to in-frame clones, with some not included. Of around 400,000 clones listed, around 16% were seen once; the top ten hold approximately 0.02%. The sample consisted of naive CD4+ T cells from blood. The receptors originated from a woman under 30 in good health.

This clone was counted between two and nine times. V gene TRBV13 combines with J gene TRBJ2-7; 16 bases are a match to TRBD2. With V trimmed by 4 bases and J by 4 bases, 4 bases remained unmatched. CDR1 and CDR2 (germline): PRHDT, FYEKMQ (reference sequence). The CDR3 has 16 residues. The CDR3 sequence is CASSWGTSGRVYEQYF. The CDR3 DNA reads as TGTGCCAGCAGCTGGGGGACTAGCGGGAGGGTATACGAGCAGTACTTC.

Only a few counts were recorded for this clone. The rearrangement links TRBV5-4 to TRBJ2-1, with TRBD2 matching 8 bases. After removal of 4 bases from V and 0 bases from J, the junction contained 6 bases not matched to a gene. Germline V gene data show CDR1 as SGHNT and CDR2 as YYREEE (reference sequence). CDR3 length: 16 amino acids. The CDR3 nucleotides are TGTGCCAGCAGCGGCCAGCGGGAGAGCTCCTACAATGAGCAGTTCTTC. Translating it yields CASSGQRESSYNEQFF. The variable domain in full, completed from reference TRBV5-4 and TRBJ2-1, reads ETGVTQSPTHLIKTRGQQVTLRCSSQSGHNTVSWYQQALGQGPQFIFQYYREEENGRGNFPPRFSGLQFPNYSSELNVNALELDDSALYLCASSGQRESSYNEQFFGPGTRLTVL.

This clone came up a few times. The chain carries TRBV9 and TRBJ1-2; D unclear. V lost 4 bases and J lost 7, with 23 bases in between. This CDR3 is 16 amino acids long. The germline V gene has CDR1 SGDLS and CDR2 YYNGEE. The CDR3 nucleotides read TGTGCCAGCAGCCCTCAGGAGGCACCCAGGCTAGGTGGCTACACCTTC. Its translation is CASSPQEAPRLGGYTF. The full variable domain, with the rest looked up from reference TRBV9 and TRBJ1-2, is DSGVTQTPKHLITATGQRVTLRCSPRSGDLSVYWYQQSLDQGLQFLIQYYNGEERAKGNILERFSAQQFPDLHSELNLSSLELGDSALYFCASSPQEAPRLGGYTFGSGTRLTVV.

This chain links TRBV5-6 with TRBJ2-1; D possibly corresponds to TRBD1 (6 bases). Trimming removed 0 bases at V and 2 bases at J, with 12 bases between. There are 16 residues in the CDR3. CDR1 is SGHDT, CDR2 YYEEEE, per germline. The DNA of the CDR3 is TGTGCCAGCAGCTTGGTGGGGACAACGACCTACAATGAGCAGTTCTTC. This translates into CASSLVGTTTYNEQFF.

The CDR3 DNA follows: TGTGCCAGCAGCTTAGTGGCGGGCAGGGAAGCTTTCTTT. Translated, it gives CASSLVAGREAFF. The chain combines TRBV7-2 with TRBJ1-1; D remains unclear. With 1 base removed from V and 8 bases from J, the gap between germline ends came to 11 bases. The CDR3 is 13 residues long. Germline V gene lookup returns CDR1 SGHTA and CDR2 FQGNSA.

J is TRBJ1-1 and V is TRBV30; TRBD1 is a possible D gene (5 bases). The germline gives CDR1 GTSNPN, CDR2 SVGIG (reference sequence). The CDR3 loop spans 13 amino acids. Trimming stripped 7 bases from V and 0 bases from J, with 12 bases between. CDR3: CASTRGLNTEAFF. The DNA of the CDR3 is TGTGCCTCCACAAGGGGATTGAACACTGAAGCTTTCTTT.

The chain links TRBV28 to TRBJ1-1, with 8 bases matching TRBD1. The CDR3 loop spans 14 amino acids. Germline V lookup: CDR1 MDHEN, CDR2 SYDVKM. The junction had 6 bases not matched to a gene; V was cut back by 4 bases and J by 5 bases. The CDR3 coding sequence is TGTGCCAGCAGTTCCGGGGACAGGCAAACTGAAGCTTTCTTT. Its translation: CASSSGDRQTEAFF.

This clone appeared a few times. The J gene is TRBJ2-5, the V gene TRBV30, with 8 bases matching TRBD2. CDR3 size: 15 residues. Germline values: CDR1 GTSNPN, CDR2 SVGIG (reference sequence). V gave up 2 bases and J gave up 4 bases; unmatched junction bases: 9. As DNA, the CDR3 is TGTGCCTGGAGTTCCCTGTCCGGGAGGGGAGAGACCCAGTACTTC. As protein: CAWSSLSGRGETQYF.

This clone was picked up a small number of times. V gene TRBV7-9 combines with J gene TRBJ2-7, with unresolved D. The CDR3 length is 14 residues. Germline CDR1 is SEHNR and CDR2 is FQNEAQ (reference sequence). Between the trimmed V and J ends, which lost 0 bases and 1 base, there was a span of 7 bases. The CDR3 loop reads CASSLAQESYEQYF. The CDR3 nucleotides are TGTGCCAGCAGCTTAGCCCAGGAATCCTACGAGCAGTACTTC.

This clone was picked up a small number of times. The genes are TRBV28 and TRBJ2-3; TRBD1 matches at 8 bases. The CDR3 contains 14 residues. J was trimmed by 5 bases and V by 6 bases; bases with no gene match: 7. The V gene's germline CDR1 is MDHEN and CDR2 SYDVKM. The CDR3 reads CASSVDRGRDTQYF. The CDR3 bases are TGTGCCAGCAGCGTCGACAGGGGTAGAGATACGCAGTATTTT.

The sample holds a few counts of this clone. The CDR3: CASSLIVTGTTEAFF. CDR3 DNA sequence: TGCGCCAGCAGCTTGATTGTGACAGGGACCACTGAAGCTTTCTTT. V is TRBV5-1 and J is TRBJ1-1, with TRBD1 matching 7 bases. Trimming removed 1 base from V and 4 bases from J; junction bases left unmatched: 7. The CDR3 has 15 residues. The germline V gene has CDR1 SGHRS and CDR2 YFSETQ.

The rearrangement joins TRBV4-2 to TRBJ2-7; 9 bases are a match to TRBD1. From germline, CDR1 is LGHNA and CDR2 YNFKEQ. After removal of 0 bases from V and 1 base from J, the junction contained 7 bases not matched to a gene. The CDR3 sequence is 17 residues long. The CDR3 DNA is TGTGCCAGCAGCCAAGAGGCGTCGACAGGGGGATCCTACGAGCAGTACTTC. Translating gives CASSQEASTGGSYEQYF.